These T cell receptor beta chains were read from a single sample in a study of shared clonotypes between healthy human individuals. TCRdb's copy holds only in-frame clones and misses some; the assay was immunoSEQ multiplex PCR. Among 2 million to 2.5 million clones listed, 85% to 95% were seen once. Sequences were obtained from naive CD4+ T cells from PBMCs. These receptors came from a man aged 18 to 30 in good health. Some clones in this sample may be carry-over from other donors' samples. Each CDR3 is given with its conserved first and last residue. A D gene is named only where the DNA matches it firmly. The listing skips clone size in some rows; elsewhere it reads once, few, many or a size class.

CDR3 length,V gene,clone size,D gene,J gene,CDR3 DNA,CDR3 protein
16,TRBV21-1,once,.,TRBJ1-5,TGTGCCAGCAGCAAAGGCCCGACAGGGGGCAATCAGCCCCAGCATTTT,CASSKGPTGGNQPQHF
15,TRBV7-9,.,TRBD1,TRBJ2-2,TGTGCCAGCAGCTTAGGGGACAGGGGCACCGGGGAGCTGTTTTTT,CASSLGDRGTGELFF
14,TRBV28,.,.,TRBJ1-2,TGTGCCAGCAGTTTAAGGCCTACTAACTATGGCTACACCTTC,CASSLRPTNYGYTF
14,TRBV19,.,TRBD1,TRBJ1-2,TGTGCCAGTAGCCCATACAGGGGCCGTTATGGCTACACCTTC,CASSPYRGRYGYTF
12,TRBV5-1,.,.,TRBJ2-1,TGCGCCAGCAGCCTGGACACTCATGAGCAGTTCTTC,CASSLDTHEQFF
16,TRBV11-2,.,TRBD1,TRBJ1-2,TGTGCCAGCAGCTTAGGCAGGGGGGAGTTGGGCTATGGCTACACCTTC,CASSLGRGELGYGYTF
16,TRBV5-1,.,.,TRBJ2-1,TGCGCCAGCAGCGCCCGAAACAGTCTGGTTAATAATGAGCAGTTCTTC,CASSARNSLVNNEQFF
13,TRBV14,.,TRBD2,TRBJ2-7,TGTGCCAGCAGCCCGGGGGACTACTACGAGCAGTACTTC,CASSPGDYYEQYF
15,TRBV18,.,.,TRBJ1-1,TGTGCCAGCTCACCACAGGGGCCGAAGAACACTGAAGCTTTCTTT,CASSPQGPKNTEAFF
16,TRBV7-6,.,TRBD2,TRBJ2-1,TGTGCCAGCAGCCCCGGGAGGAAAGCGGGTCACAATGAGCAGTTCTTC,CASSPGRKAGHNEQFF
15,TRBV5-4,.,.,TRBJ2-7,TGTGCCAGCAGCTCCGAACAGGGCGCTGTTTACGAGCAGTACTTC,CASSSEQGAVYEQYF
15,TRBV19,.,.,TRBJ1-3,TGTGCCAGTAGTTTGGGGGCCGGCTCTGGAAACACCATATATTTT,CASSLGAGSGNTIYF
13,TRBV28,.,.,TRBJ1-2,TGTGCCAGCAGAGGGGGGACACCCTACGGCTACACCTTC,CASRGGTPYGYTF
18,TRBV4-3,.,.,TRBJ2-6,TGCGCCAGCAGCCGGGCGTTGGCGGCCTCCTCTGGGGCCAACGTCCTGACTTTC,CASSRALAASSGANVLTF
14,TRBV7-3,.,.,TRBJ2-7,TGTGCCAGCAGCTTAGATTCGGGGTATTACGAGCAGTACTTC,CASSLDSGYYEQYF
14,TRBV21-1,.,.,TRBJ2-7,TGTGCCAGCAGCAACCCTCGGGGTTCCTACGAGCAGTACTTC,CASSNPRGSYEQYF
15,TRBV18,.,.,TRBJ1-1,TGTGCCAGCTCACCACAGCCAGGAGGGGACACTGAAGCTTTCTTT,CASSPQPGGDTEAFF
17,TRBV7-2,.,.,TRBJ2-4,TGTGCCAGCAGCCGTATGGGCCCGGCCCCGCAAGCAAACATTCAGTACTTC,CASSRMGPAPQANIQYF
16,TRBV28,few,.,TRBJ1-5,TGTGCCAGCAGCTTTGGATTACAGGGTTATGGTCAGCCCCAGCATTTT,CASSFGLQGYGQPQHF
16,TRBV15,.,TRBD2,TRBJ2-1,TGTGCCACCAGCAGAGATTCGGCGGGAGGGCCGGGAGAGCAGTTCTTC,CATSRDSAGGPGEQFF
14,TRBV6-5,.,.,TRBJ2-5,TGTGCCAGCAGTTACCGATCGGGGCGGGAGACCCAGTACTTC,CASSYRSGRETQYF
15,TRBV28,.,TRBD2,TRBJ2-1,TGTGCCAGCAGGGGTAGCGGGGCCTCCTACAATGAGCAGTTCTTC,CASRGSGASYNEQFF
11,TRBV6-5,.,.,TRBJ2-3,TGTGCCAGCAAAAGAACAGATACGCAGTATTTT,CASKRTDTQYF
13,TRBV11-2,.,.,TRBJ1-2,TGTGCCAGCACGCTGGGACAAAGGAATGGCTACACCTTC,CASTLGQRNGYTF
17,TRBV10-3,.,.,TRBJ2-1,TGTGCCATCAGTGAGTCCCCGACTCGGAGCTCCTACAATGAGCAGTTCTTC,CAISESPTRSSYNEQFF
15,TRBV10-2,once,.,TRBJ1-2,TGCGCCAGCAGTGAAGTTCAGCCGAGCTACTATGGCTACACCTTC,CASSEVQPSYYGYTF
13,TRBV18,.,.,TRBJ1-1,TGTGCCAGCTCACCACAGGGCGTAACTGAAGCTTTCTTT,CASSPQGVTEAFF
16,TRBV6-5,once,.,TRBJ1-5,TGTGCCAGCAGTTTAGGGACTCCCGGGAGCAATCAGCCCCAGCATTTT,CASSLGTPGSNQPQHF
15,TRBV11-3,.,TRBD2,TRBJ2-1,TGTGCCAGCAGCTCCGGGACTAGCGGCTACAATGAGCAGTTCTTC,CASSSGTSGYNEQFF
14,TRBV5-1,.,.,TRBJ2-7,TGCGCCAGCAGCTTGTTGTCCCCCAACTACGAGCAGTACTTC,CASSLLSPNYEQYF
13,TRBV7-9,.,.,TRBJ1-2,TGTGCCAGCAGCTCGGACGGATACTATGGCTACACCTTC,CASSSDGYYGYTF
16,TRBV7-2,.,TRBD2,TRBJ2-7,TGTGCCAGCAGCTTAGCCTCTAGCGGGAGGTCCTACGAGCAGTACTTC,CASSLASSGRSYEQYF
15,TRBV30,.,TRBD2,TRBJ2-1,TGTGCCTGGAGTACCGGGACTAGCGGTTACAATGAGCAGTTCTTC,CAWSTGTSGYNEQFF
15,TRBV7-2,.,TRBD1,TRBJ2-5,TGTGCCAGCAGTTTTTCCGGGACAGATCAAGAGACCCAGTACTTC,CASSFSGTDQETQYF
12,TRBV11-2,.,.,TRBJ2-5,TGTGCCAGCAGCTTAGTTTGGGAGACCCAGTACTTC,CASSLVWETQYF
17,TRBV7-9,.,.,TRBJ2-6,TGTGCCAGCCCGCCCGGACGGATTACCTCTGGGGCCAACGTCCTGACTTTC,CASPPGRITSGANVLTF
15,TRBV5-4,.,.,TRBJ2-7,TGTGCCAGCAGCGCGGAGGTAGGACGAACCTACGAGCAGTACTTC,CASSAEVGRTYEQYF
12,TRBV5-1,.,.,TRBJ2-7,TGCGCCAGCAGCAGGAGGGAAGGGGAGCAGTACTTC,CASSRREGEQYF
13,TRBV5-1,.,.,TRBJ1-5,TGCGCCAGCAGCTGGTACAGCTCGGGACCCCAGCATTTT,CASSWYSSGPQHF
14,TRBV28,few,TRBD1,TRBJ1-5,TGTGCCAGCAGTCGGACAGGGGCTTATCAGCCCCAGCATTTT,CASSRTGAYQPQHF
15,TRBV28,.,TRBD2,TRBJ2-1,TGTGCCAGCAGACTACCGGGACTAGGTCCCAATGAGCAGTTCTTC,CASRLPGLGPNEQFF
16,TRBV14,.,.,TRBJ1-3,TGTGCCAGCAGCCAAGAGTTGACAACCTCTGGAAACACCATATATTTT,CASSQELTTSGNTIYF
16,TRBV7-9,.,.,TRBJ1-2,TGTGCCAGCAGCACCCCAGCAGGGCCCCGGCTCTATGGCTACACCTTC,CASSTPAGPRLYGYTF
16,TRBV6-1,.,.,TRBJ1-4,TGTGCCAGCAGTGAGGGGGCACTTCCAACTAATGAAAAACTGTTTTTT,CASSEGALPTNEKLFF
15,TRBV6-5,.,.,TRBJ2-5,TGTGCCAGCAGTTACTCGAGGGGGATCGGGGAGACCCAGTACTTC,CASSYSRGIGETQYF
14,TRBV6-1,.,.,TRBJ2-1,TGTGCCAGCAGTCCCCAGGGTTTCTGGAATGAGCAGTTCTTC,CASSPQGFWNEQFF
15,TRBV28,.,TRBD2,TRBJ2-3,TGTGCCAGCAGTGCCGAGGGACTAGCTATAGATACGCAGTATTTT,CASSAEGLAIDTQYF
13,TRBV29-1,.,TRBD2,TRBJ2-7,TGCAGCGTGGCGGGACTAGCTGTCCACGAGCAGTACTTC,CSVAGLAVHEQYF